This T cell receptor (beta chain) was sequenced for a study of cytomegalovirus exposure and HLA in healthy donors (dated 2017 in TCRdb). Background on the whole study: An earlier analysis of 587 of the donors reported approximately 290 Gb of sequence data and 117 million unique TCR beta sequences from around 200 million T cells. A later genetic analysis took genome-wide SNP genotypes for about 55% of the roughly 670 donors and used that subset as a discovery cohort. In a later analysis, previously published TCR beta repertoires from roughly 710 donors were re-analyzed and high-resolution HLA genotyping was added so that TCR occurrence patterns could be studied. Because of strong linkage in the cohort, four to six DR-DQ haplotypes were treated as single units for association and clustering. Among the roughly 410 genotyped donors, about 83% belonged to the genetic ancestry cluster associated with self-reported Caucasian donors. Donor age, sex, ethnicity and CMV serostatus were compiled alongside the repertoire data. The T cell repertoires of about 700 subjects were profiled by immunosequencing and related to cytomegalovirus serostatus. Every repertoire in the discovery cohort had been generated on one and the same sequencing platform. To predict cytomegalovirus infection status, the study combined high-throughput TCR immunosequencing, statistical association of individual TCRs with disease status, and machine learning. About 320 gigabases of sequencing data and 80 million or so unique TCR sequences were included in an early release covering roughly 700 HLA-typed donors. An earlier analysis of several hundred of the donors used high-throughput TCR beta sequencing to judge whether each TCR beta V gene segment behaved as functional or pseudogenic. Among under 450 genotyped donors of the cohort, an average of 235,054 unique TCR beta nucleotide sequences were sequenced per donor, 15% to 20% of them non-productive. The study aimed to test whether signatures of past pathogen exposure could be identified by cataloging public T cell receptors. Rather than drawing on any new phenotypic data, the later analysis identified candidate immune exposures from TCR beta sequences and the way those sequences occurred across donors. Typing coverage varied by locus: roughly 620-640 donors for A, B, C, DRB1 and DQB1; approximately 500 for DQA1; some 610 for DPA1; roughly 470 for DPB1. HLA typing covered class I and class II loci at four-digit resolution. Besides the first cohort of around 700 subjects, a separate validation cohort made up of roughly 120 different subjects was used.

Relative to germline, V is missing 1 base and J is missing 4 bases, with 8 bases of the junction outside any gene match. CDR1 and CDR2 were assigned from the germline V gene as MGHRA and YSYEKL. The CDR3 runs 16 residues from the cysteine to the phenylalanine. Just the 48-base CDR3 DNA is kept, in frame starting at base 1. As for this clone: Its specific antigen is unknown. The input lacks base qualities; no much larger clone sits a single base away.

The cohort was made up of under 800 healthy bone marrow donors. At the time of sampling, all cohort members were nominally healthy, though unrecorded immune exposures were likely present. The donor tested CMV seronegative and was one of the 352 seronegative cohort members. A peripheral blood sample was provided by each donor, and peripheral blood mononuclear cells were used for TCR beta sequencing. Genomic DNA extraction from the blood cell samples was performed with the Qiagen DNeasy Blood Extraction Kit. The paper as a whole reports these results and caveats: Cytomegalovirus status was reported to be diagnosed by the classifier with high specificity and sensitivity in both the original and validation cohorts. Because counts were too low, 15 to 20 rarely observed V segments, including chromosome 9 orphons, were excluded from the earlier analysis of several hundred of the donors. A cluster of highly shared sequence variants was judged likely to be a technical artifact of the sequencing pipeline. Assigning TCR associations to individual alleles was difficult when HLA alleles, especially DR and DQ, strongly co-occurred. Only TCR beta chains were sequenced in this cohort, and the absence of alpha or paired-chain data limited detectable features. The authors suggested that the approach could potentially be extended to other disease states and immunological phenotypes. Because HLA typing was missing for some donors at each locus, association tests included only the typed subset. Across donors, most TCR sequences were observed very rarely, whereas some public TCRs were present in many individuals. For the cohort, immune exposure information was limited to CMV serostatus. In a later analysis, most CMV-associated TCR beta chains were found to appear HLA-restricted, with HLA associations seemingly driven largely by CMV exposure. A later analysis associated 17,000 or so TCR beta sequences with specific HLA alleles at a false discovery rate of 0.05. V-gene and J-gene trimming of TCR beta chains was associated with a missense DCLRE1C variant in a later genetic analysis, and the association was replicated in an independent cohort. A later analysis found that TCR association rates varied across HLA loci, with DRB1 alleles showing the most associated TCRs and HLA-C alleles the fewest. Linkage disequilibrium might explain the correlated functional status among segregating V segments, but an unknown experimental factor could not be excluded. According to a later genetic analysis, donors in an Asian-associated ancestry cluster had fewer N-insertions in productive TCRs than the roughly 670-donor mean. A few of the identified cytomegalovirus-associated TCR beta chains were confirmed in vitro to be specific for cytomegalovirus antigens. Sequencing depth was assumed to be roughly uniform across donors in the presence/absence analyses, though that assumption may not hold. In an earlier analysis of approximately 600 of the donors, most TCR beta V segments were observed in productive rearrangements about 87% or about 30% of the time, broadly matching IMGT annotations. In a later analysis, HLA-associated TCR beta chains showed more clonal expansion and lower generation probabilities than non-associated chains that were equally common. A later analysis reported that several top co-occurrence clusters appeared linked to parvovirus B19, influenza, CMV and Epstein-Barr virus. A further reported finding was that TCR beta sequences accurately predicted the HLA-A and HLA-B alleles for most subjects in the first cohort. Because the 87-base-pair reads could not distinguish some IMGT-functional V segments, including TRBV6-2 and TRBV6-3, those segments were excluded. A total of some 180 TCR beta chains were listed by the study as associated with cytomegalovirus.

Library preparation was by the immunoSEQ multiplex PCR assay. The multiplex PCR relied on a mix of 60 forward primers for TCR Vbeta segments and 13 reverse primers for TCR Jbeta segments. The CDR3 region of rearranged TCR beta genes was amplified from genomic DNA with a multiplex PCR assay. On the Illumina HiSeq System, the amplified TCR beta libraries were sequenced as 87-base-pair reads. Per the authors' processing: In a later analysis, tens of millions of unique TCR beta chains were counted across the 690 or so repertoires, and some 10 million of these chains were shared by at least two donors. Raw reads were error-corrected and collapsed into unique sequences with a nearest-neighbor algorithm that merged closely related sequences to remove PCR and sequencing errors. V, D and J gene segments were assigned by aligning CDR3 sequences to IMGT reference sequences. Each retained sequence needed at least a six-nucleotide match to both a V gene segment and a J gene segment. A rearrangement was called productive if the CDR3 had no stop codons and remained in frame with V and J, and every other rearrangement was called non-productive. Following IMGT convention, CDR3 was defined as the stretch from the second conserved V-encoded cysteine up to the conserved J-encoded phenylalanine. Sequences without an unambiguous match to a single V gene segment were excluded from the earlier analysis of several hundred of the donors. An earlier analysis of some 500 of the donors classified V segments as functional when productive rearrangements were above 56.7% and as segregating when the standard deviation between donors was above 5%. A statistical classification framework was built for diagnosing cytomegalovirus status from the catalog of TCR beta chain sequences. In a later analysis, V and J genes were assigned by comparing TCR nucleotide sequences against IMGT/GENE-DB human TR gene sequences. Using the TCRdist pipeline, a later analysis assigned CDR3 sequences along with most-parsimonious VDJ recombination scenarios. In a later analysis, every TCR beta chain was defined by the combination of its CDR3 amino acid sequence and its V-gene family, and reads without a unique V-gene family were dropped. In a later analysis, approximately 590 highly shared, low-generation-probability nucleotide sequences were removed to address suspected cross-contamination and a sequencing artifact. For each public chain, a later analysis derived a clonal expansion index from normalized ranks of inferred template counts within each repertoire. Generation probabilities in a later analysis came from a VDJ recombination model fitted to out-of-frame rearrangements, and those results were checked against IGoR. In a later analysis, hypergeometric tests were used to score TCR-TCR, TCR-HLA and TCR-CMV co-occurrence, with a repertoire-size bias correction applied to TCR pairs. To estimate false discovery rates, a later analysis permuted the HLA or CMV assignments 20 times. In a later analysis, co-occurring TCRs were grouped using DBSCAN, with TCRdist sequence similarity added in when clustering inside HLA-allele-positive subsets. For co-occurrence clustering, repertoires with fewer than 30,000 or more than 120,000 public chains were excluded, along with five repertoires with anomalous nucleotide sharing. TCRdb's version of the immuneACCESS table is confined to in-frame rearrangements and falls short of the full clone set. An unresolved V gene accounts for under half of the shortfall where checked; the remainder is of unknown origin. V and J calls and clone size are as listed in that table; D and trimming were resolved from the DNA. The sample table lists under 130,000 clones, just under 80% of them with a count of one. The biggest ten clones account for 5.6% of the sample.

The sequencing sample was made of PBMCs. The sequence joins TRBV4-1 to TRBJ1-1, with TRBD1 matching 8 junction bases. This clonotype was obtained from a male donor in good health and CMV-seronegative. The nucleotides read TGCGCCAGCAGCCAAGCGGCAGGGGGCTTTAGCACTGAAGCTTTCTTT. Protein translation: CASSQAAGGFSTEAFF.